Below are 22 T cell receptor beta chains sequenced from a single sample in a study of blood T cell repertoires in COVID-19. TCRdb's copy holds only in-frame clones and misses some; the assay was immunoSEQ multiplex PCR. The table has 100,000 to 150,000 clones, about 85% seen once. Material for sequencing was peripheral blood. The source is an elderly man with active or convalescent COVID-19.

This rearrangement joins TRBV19 to TRBJ1-5; 8 nucleotides align to TRBD1. There are 19 residues in the CDR3. The ends lost 1 base at V and 3 bases at J; junction bases unmatched: 14. Germline loops: CDR1 LNHDA, CDR2 SQIVND (reference sequence). The CDR3 nucleotides are TGTGCCAGTAGTATAGGGAGGGACCCGGCAGGGGGCTTCAATCAGCCCCAGCATTTT. Its translation is CASSIGRDPAGGFNQPQHF.

This clone was seen only a few times. The rearrangement links TRBV4-3 to TRBJ2-1, with TRBD2 matching 7 bases. Germline trimming cut 4 bases from V and 0 bases from J; bases unmatched to any gene: 18. Germline assignment: CDR1 LGHNA and CDR2 YSLEER. The CDR3 sequence is 20 residues long. The CDR3 sequence: CASSPTLAVGVLSSYNEQFF. The CDR3 coding sequence is TGCGCCAGCAGCCCTACCCTAGCGGTCGGCGTTTTAAGCTCCTACAATGAGCAGTTCTTC.

The rearrangement joins TRBV19 to TRBJ2-7; 8 bases are shared with TRBD1. From germline, CDR1 is LNHDA and CDR2 SQIVND (reference sequence). Trimming took 7 bases from V and 0 from J; bases not matched to a gene: 8. This CDR3 has 15 amino acids. CDR3 residues: CASTGRTGSSYEQYF. The CDR3 DNA is TGTGCCAGTACCGGAAGGACAGGGAGCTCCTACGAGCAGTACTTC.

The rearrangement uses TRBV7-2 and TRBJ2-1; possible D gene TRBD2, 5 bases. In germline, CDR1 is SGHTA, CDR2 FQGNSA. This CDR3 is built from 16 residues. The V end was cut by 2 bases, the J end by 6 bases, with 17 bases between. The CDR3 sequence: CASSLSGRFTGNEQFF. The CDR3 nucleotides read TGTGCCAGCAGCTTATCTGGGAGATTCACCGGCAATGAGCAGTTCTTC.

Comments on this clone: At one boundary the junction diverges from the germline segment, which might be a read error. V and J are TRBV10-3 and TRBJ2-1; 12 positions agree with TRBD2. The CDR3 contains 15 residues. From germline, CDR1 is ENHRY and CDR2 SYGVKD. The CDR3 spells CAISEASGGAGSPLF. The CDR3 DNA sequence: TGTGCCATCAGTGAGGCTAGCGGGGGGGCCGGGTCCCCACTCTTC.

This clone was recorded only once. The rearrangement joins TRBV2 to TRBJ1-5; 8 bases are shared with TRBD1. The CDR3 spans 13 residues. CDR1 is SNHLY and CDR2 is FYNNEI in the germline V gene. Trimming cost V 8 bases and J 4 bases; bases outside gene matches: 4. The CDR3 nucleotides read TGTGCCAGCGGACAGGGACAGAATCAGCCCCAGCATTTT. This codes for CASGQGQNQPQHF.

The J gene is TRBJ1-4, the V gene TRBV24-1; possible D gene TRBD1, 5 bases. The germline V gene has CDR1 KGHDR and CDR2 SFDVKD. V lost 3 bases to trimming and J lost 3 bases, with 7 bases between them. The CDR3 spans 14 residues. The CDR3 DNA is TGTGCCACCAGTGATGGGGCAGCTAATGAAAAACTGTTTTTT. Translation: CATSDGAANEKLFF.

V is TRBV7-2 and J is TRBJ1-4, with D perhaps matching TRBD1 (5 bases). The CDR3 runs 16 residues. Germline lookup yields CDR1 SGHTA and CDR2 FQGNSA. V was pared by 5 bases and J by 0 bases, with 13 bases between. The CDR3 is CASSPAGGATNEKLFF. In nucleotides, the CDR3 is TGTGCCAGCAGCCCGGCGGGGGGTGCAACTAATGAAAAACTGTTTTTT. Filled out from reference TRBV7-2 and TRBJ1-4, the complete variable domain reads GAGVSQSPSNKVTEKGKDVELRCDPISGHTALYWYRQSLGQGLEFLIYFQGNSAPDKSGLPSDRFSAERTGGSVSTLTIQRTQQEDSAVYLCASSPAGGATNEKLFFGSGTQLSVL.

This chain uses TRBV6-1 with TRBJ2-3; D may be TRBD2 (6 bases). Germline CDR1 MNHNS, CDR2 SASEGT. The CDR3 is made up of 16 amino acids. V lost 2 bases to trimming and J lost 5 bases, with 17 bases between them. This CDR3 is CASSEPGDGVGDTQYF. CDR3 DNA sequence: TGTGCCAGCAGTGAACCGGGAGACGGCGTGGGAGATACGCAGTATTTT.

The J gene is TRBJ1-1, the V gene TRBV7-2, with unresolved D. This CDR3 spans 15 amino acids. Germline lookup yields CDR1 SGHTA and CDR2 FQGNSA. With 1 base removed from V and 0 bases from J, the gap between germline ends came to 9 bases. The CDR3 loop reads CASSLVFTVNTEAFF. In DNA form, the CDR3 reads TGTGCCAGCAGCTTAGTTTTTACAGTGAACACTGAAGCTTTCTTT. Full variable domain (outside the CDR3, taken from reference TRBV7-2 and TRBJ1-1): GAGVSQSPSNKVTEKGKDVELRCDPISGHTALYWYRQSLGQGLEFLIYFQGNSAPDKSGLPSDRFSAERTGGSVSTLTIQRTQQEDSAVYLCASSLVFTVNTEAFFGQGTRLTVV.

The gene calls are TRBV7-9 and TRBJ1-4, with 11 bases lining up with TRBD1. The CDR3 is made up of 18 amino acids. The V segment lost 5 bases and the J segment 1 base; nucleotides outside the gene matches: 9. Per germline, CDR1 SEHNR and CDR2 FQNEAQ (reference sequence). The CDR3 nucleotides read TGTGCCAGCAGCACGGACAGGGGGCGTAGTGAAACTAATGAAAAACTGTTTTTT. Protein product: CASSTDRGRSETNEKLFF. The full variable domain, completed using reference TRBV7-9 and TRBJ1-4, is DTGVSQNPRHKITKRGQNVTFRCDPISEHNRLYWYRQTLGQGPEFLTYFQNEAQLEKSRLLSDRFSAERPKGSFSTLEIQRTEQGDSAMYLCASSTDRGRSETNEKLFFGSGTQLSVL.

A few counts support this clone. The V call is TRBV4-1, the J call TRBJ1-1; D might be TRBD1 (5 bases). Between the trimmed V and J ends, which lost 0 bases and 3 bases, there was a span of 8 bases. The CDR3 sequence is 14 residues long. Germline CDR1 is MGHRA and CDR2 is YSYEKL. The CDR3 region has the DNA TGCGCCAGCAGCCAAGAGGGGGGGTACACTGAAGCTTTCTTT. Protein sequence: CASSQEGGYTEAFF.

V and J are TRBV9 and TRBJ2-2; 11 bases line up with TRBD2. CDR1 and CDR2 from the germline V gene are SGDLS and YYNGEE. Trimming took 4 bases from V and 6 from J; bases not matched to a gene: 11. This CDR3 region has 17 residues. CDR3 bases: TGTGCCAGCAGCTCCGGGACTAGCGGAGGGGCCCCCGGGGAGCTGTTTTTT. Translation gives CASSSGTSGGAPGELFF.

This clone was counted a single time. The genes are TRBV18 and TRBJ2-1; 9 nucleotides agree with TRBD1. This CDR3 is 16 amino acids long. Looked up from germline, CDR1 is KGHSH and CDR2 is LQKENI. With V trimmed by 1 base and J by 6 bases, 7 bases remained unmatched. CDR3 coding DNA: TGTGCCAGCTCACCACGAGGACAGGGGTCAGGCAATGAGCAGTTCTTC. Translated: CASSPRGQGSGNEQFF.

This clone was recorded only once. V and J are TRBV2 and TRBJ1-2; maybe TRBD1 (5 bases). V shed 4 bases and J shed 0 bases, with 9 bases lying between them. The CDR3 covers 14 residues. CDR1 SNHLY and CDR2 FYNNEI come from the germline V gene. CDR3 nucleotide sequence: TGTGCCAGCAGTGGGGGGGTCTCTAACTATGGCTACACCTTC. It translates to CASSGGVSNYGYTF. Using reference TRBV2 and TRBJ1-2 for the parts outside the CDR3, the full variable domain is EPEVTQTPSHQVTQMGQEVILRCVPISNHLYFYWYRQILGQKVEFLVSFYNNEISEKSEIFDDQFSVERPDGSNFTLKIRSTKLEDSAMYFCASSGGVSNYGYTFGSGTRLTVV.

The rearrangement joins TRBV7-9 to TRBJ1-2; the D gene is possibly TRBD1 (6 bases). The CDR3 totals 14 residues. V was shortened by 3 bases and J by 6 bases, with 14 bases between the two germline ends. Germline V lookup: CDR1 SEHNR, CDR2 FQNEAQ (reference sequence). The CDR3 DNA follows: TGTGCCAGCAGCTTGGGACACTCAAGAAATGGCTACACCTTC. Translated: CASSLGHSRNGYTF.

V is TRBV6-6 and J is TRBJ2-5; D unresolved. The CDR3 extends over 11 amino acids. With 6 bases removed from V and 3 bases from J, the gap between germline ends came to 5 bases. The germline gives CDR1 MNHNY, CDR2 SVGAGI (reference sequence). The CDR3 loop reads CASSTKETQYF. The CDR3, as DNA: TGTGCCAGCAGCACAAAAGAGACCCAGTACTTC.

This clone was seen once. The rearrangement links TRBV6-5 to TRBJ1-2, with 7 bases aligning to TRBD1. This CDR3 is 15 amino acids long. The V gene end was trimmed by 5 bases and the J gene end by 4 bases; junction bases not matched to a gene: 10. Germline V gene lookup returns CDR1 MNHEY and CDR2 SVGAGI. The CDR3: CASSQRQGRGYGYTF. Here the CDR3 DNA reads TGTGCCAGCAGTCAGCGACAGGGTCGGGGCTATGGCTACACCTTC.

In this sample, this clone turned up once. The rearrangement joins TRBV18 to TRBJ2-7; 7 positions match TRBD2. CDR3 length equals 14 residues. The germline V gene has CDR1 KGHSH and CDR2 LQKENI. J gave up 4 bases and V 5 bases, and 8 bases lay outside the gene matches. CDR3 protein: CASSRAGDEYEQYF. CDR3 bases: TGTGCCAGCTCAAGGGCGGGAGATGAGTACGAGCAGTACTTC.

The rearrangement uses TRBV7-2 and TRBJ2-2; 10 positions agree with TRBD1. V was clipped by 8 bases and J by 3 bases; unmatched bases: 6. The germline V gene has CDR1 SGHTA and CDR2 FQGNSA. The CDR3 is 15 residues long. CDR3 bases: TGTGCCAGCTTGGGACAGGGGTTTGACACCGGGGAGCTGTTTTTT. Its translation: CASLGQGFDTGELFF.

The chain links TRBV18 to TRBJ2-2; the D is unclear. The CDR3 loop spans 15 amino acids. V lost 3 bases, J lost 0 bases, and 8 bases lay in between. Germline V gene sequence: CDR1 KGHSH, CDR2 LQKENI. CDR3 bases: TGTGCCAGCTCACCCTACGACACGAACACCGGGGAGCTGTTTTTT. Translated, it gives CASSPYDTNTGELFF.

This clone has only one observation. The V gene is TRBV2, the J gene TRBJ2-1; D may be TRBD2 (7 bases). This CDR3 region has 15 residues. V lost 6 bases and J lost 6, with 18 bases in between. Germline V gene lookup returns CDR1 SNHLY and CDR2 FYNNEI. The chain's CDR3 is CASSPGGGGFNEQFF. As DNA, the CDR3 is TGTGCCAGCAGCCCGGGGGGCGGGGGCTTCAATGAGCAGTTCTTC.